The entry that follows covers one T cell receptor (beta chain) sequence. Authors' methods: From reference gene primer amplification, estimates of nucleated cell counts were derived. Profiled with immunoSEQ multiplex PCR; TCRdb holds only in-frame clones, not every one. V, J and clone size reflect that table, while D and trimming were determined from the DNA. This repertoire shows about 330,000 clones, roughly 90% found once; its top ten account for around a sixth. This specimen comes from a study of blood T cell repertoires in COVID-19. Study-level information: In each case, the material was cDNA or gDNA derived from T cells, B-cell-depleted T cells, or PBMCs.

The germline CDR1 and CDR2 sequences are MRHNA and SNTAGT. Trimming took off 5 bases at V and 0 bases at J, with 17 bases between the two ends. This CDR3 is built from 17 residues. The source is a woman aged 25 to 45 who had recovered from COVID-19. Input material: PBMCs or T cells enriched from blood (not recorded which). The rearrangement uses TRBV6-4 and TRBJ2-1; a possible D gene is TRBD1 (5 bases). The chain's CDR3 is CASSLAGHRSSYNEQFF. The CDR3 DNA is TGTGCCAGCAGTTTAGCCGGACACCGAAGCTCCTACAATGAGCAGTTCTTC.